This T cell receptor beta chain was sequenced for a study of beta chain features in type 1 diabetes. cDNA synthesis used the whole RNA isolate, giving expressed TCRB sequences. The table came from immunoSEQ multiplex PCR; TCRdb's copy has only in-frame clones and leaves some out. Of roughly 610,000 clones in the sample, about a sixth are singletons; the top ten hold around 0.095%. The germline CDR1 and CDR2 sequences are LGHNA and YSLEER. Unmatched junction bases numbered 1, after V lost 0 bases and J lost 6 bases. The CDR3 is 16 amino acids. On this clone itself: Antigen: not known.

Study-level points and caveats: In all four CD4+ subsets, TCRB CDR3 length was significantly, moderately reduced in type 1 diabetes. Within patients, naive, central memory and Treg TCRB repertoires seemed more similar than within healthy donors. With patients and controls alike, PCR might favor shorter templates to an equal degree.

The sample was naive CD4+ T cells from blood. The chain recombines TRBV4-3 with TRBJ2-1; 14 nucleotides line up with TRBD2. The receptor comes from a man aged 18 to 30 in good health. Here the CDR3 reads CASSQEGLAGGNEQFF. The DNA of the CDR3 is TGCGCCAGCAGCCAAGAAGGACTAGCGGGGGGCAATGAGCAGTTCTTC.